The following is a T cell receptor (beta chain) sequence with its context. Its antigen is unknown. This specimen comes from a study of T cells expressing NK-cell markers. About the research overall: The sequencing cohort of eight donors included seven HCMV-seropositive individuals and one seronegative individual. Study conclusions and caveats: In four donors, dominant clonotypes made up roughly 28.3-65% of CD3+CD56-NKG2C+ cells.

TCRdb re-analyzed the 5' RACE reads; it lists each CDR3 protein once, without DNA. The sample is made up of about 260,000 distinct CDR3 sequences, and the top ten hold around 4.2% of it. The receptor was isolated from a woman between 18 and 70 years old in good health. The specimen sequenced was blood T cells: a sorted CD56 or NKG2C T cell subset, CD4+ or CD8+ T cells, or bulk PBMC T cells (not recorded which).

CDR3 loop: CASSLSHYEQYF. The chain employs TRBV7-2 and TRBJ2-7. This CDR3 comprises 12 residues. In germline, CDR1 is SGHTA, CDR2 FQGNSA.